This T cell receptor (beta chain) was identified in a study of monozygotic twins with inflammatory bowel disease. Following a re-call of the 5' RACE reads, TCRdb has one entry per CDR3 protein and lacks DNA. Its clone listing holds approximately 400,000 distinct CDR3 sequences. Per germline, CDR1 SGHNT and CDR2 YYREEE (reference sequence). The CDR3 has 15 amino acids. Sequenced input: blood. The chain recombines TRBV5-4 with TRBJ2-5; TCRdb gives TRBD1 as the D gene, but with no DNA this cannot be confirmed. The sequence came from a human donor with ulcerative colitis or Crohn's disease, or a healthy co-twin of an affected twin (not recorded which). The CDR3 loop reads CASSNRDRAVETQYF.